This entry concerns a single TCR beta chain. Antigen: not known. The data originate from a study of cytomegalovirus exposure and HLA in healthy donors. About the research overall: Among the roughly 400 genotyped donors, over 70% were placed in the Caucasian-associated ancestry cluster. Study-wide points: Evidence from a later analysis indicated that most CMV-associated TCR beta chains looked HLA-restricted. For TCR beta chains, V- and J-gene trimming was later linked to a missense DCLRE1C variant. Overall, approximately 150 TCR beta chains were annotated as cytomegalovirus-associated.

The ends lost 2 bases at V and 1 base at J; junction bases unmatched: 5. In germline, CDR1 is SGHTA, CDR2 FQGTGA. The CDR3 is 16 residues long. The PCR made use of 60 Vbeta and 13 Jbeta primers. The method was immunoSEQ multiplex PCR; TCRdb's version includes in-frame clones alone and lacks a portion of them. The data show fewer than 150,000 clones, with about 68% seen just once and more than 9% held by the top ten. V is TRBV7-3 and J is TRBJ2-5, with 9 bases matching TRBD1. The material sequenced was PBMCs. The sequence derives from a woman aged 45-65 years in good health and CMV-seropositive. DNA for the CDR3: TGTGCCAGCAGCTTAGGAGACAGGGGGTCCCAAGAGACCCAGTACTTC. It codes for CASSLGDRGSQETQYF. The complete variable domain, with remaining parts taken from reference TRBV7-3 and TRBJ2-5, reads GAGVSQTPSNKVTEKGKYVELRCDPISGHTALYWYRQSLGQGPEFLIYFQGTGAADDSGLPNDRFFAVRPEGSVSTLKIQRTERGDSAVYLCASSLGDRGSQETQYFGPGTRLLVL.